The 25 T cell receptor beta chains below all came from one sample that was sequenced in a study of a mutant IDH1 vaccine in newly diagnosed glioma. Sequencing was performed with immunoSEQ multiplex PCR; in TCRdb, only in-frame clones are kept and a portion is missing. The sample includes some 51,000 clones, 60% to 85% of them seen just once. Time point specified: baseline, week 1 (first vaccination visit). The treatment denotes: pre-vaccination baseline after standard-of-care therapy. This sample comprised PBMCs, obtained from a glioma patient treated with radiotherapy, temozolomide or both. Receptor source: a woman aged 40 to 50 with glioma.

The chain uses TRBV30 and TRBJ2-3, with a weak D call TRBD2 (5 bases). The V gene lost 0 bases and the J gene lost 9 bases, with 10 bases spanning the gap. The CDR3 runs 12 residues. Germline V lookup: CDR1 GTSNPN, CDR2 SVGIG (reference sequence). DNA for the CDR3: TGTGCCTGGAGTGTATTCGAGGGAACGCAGTATTTT. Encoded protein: CAWSVFEGTQYF.

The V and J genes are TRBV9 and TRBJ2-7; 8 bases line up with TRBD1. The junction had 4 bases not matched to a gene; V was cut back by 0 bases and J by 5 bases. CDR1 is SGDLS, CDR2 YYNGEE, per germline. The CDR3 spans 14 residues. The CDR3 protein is CASSVEDRANEQYF. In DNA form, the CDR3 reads TGTGCCAGCAGCGTAGAGGACAGGGCGAACGAGCAGTACTTC.

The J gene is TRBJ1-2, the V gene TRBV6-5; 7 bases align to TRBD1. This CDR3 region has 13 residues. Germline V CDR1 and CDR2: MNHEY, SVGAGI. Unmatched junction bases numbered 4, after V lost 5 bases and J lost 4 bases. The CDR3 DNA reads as TGTGCCAGCAGTACGGGACAGACCTATGGCTACACCTTC. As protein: CASSTGQTYGYTF.

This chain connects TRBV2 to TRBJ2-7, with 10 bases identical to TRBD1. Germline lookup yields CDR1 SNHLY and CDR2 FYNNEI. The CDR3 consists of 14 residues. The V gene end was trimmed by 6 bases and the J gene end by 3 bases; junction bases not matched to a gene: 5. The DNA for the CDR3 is TGTGCCAGCAGAACCGGGACAGGGGTCTACGAGCAGTACTTC. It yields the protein CASRTGTGVYEQYF.

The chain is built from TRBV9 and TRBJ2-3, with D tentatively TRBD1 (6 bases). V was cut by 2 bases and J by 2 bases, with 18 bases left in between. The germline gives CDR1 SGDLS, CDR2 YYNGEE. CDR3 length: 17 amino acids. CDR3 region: CASSVSTSGHLTDTQYF. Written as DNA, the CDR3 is TGTGCCAGCAGCGTCTCAACTTCGGGACACCTCACAGATACGCAGTATTTT.

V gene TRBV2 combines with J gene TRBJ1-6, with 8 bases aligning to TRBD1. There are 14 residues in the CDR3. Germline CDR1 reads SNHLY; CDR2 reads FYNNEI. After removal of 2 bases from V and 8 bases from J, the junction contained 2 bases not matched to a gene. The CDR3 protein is CASSEQGADSPLHF. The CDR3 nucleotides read TGTGCCAGCAGTGAACAGGGGGCAGATTCACCCCTCCACTTT.

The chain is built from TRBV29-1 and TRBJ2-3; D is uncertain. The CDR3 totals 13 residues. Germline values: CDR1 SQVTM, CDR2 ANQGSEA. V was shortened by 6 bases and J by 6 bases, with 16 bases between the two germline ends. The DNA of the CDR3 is TGCAGCGTCGACCGGGCCAAAAGGGATACGCAGTATTTT. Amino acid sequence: CSVDRAKRDTQYF.

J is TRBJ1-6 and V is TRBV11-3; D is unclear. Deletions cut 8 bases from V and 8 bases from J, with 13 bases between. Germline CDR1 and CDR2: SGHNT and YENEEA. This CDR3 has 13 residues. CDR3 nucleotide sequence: TGTGCCAGCCCTACGGAGGGAGATTCACCCCTCCACTTT. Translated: CASPTEGDSPLHF.

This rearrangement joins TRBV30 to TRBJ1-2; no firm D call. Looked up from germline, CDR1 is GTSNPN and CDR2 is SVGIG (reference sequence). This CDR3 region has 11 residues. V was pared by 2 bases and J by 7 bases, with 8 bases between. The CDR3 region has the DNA TGTGCCTGGAGTCGGGATTTTGGCTACACCTTC. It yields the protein CAWSRDFGYTF.

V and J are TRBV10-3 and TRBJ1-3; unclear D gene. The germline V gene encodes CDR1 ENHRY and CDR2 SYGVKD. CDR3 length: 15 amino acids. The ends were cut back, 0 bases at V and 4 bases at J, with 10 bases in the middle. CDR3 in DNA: TGTGCCATCAGTGAGTCGAAGCGGGGAGGAAACACCATATATTTT. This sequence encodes CAISESKRGGNTIYF.

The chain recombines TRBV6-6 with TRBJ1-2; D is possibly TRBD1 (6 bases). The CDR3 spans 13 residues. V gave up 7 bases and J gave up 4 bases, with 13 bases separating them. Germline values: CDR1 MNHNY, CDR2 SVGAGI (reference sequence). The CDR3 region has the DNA TGTGCCAGCACCCGAGGGGGGAGCTATGGCTACACCTTC. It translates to CASTRGGSYGYTF.

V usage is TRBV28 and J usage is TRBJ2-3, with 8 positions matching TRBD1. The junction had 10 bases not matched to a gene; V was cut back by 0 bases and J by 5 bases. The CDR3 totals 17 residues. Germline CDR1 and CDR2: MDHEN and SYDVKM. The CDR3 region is CASSLWPSGTGGDTQYF. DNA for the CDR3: TGTGCCAGCAGTTTATGGCCCTCAGGGACAGGAGGAGATACGCAGTATTTT.

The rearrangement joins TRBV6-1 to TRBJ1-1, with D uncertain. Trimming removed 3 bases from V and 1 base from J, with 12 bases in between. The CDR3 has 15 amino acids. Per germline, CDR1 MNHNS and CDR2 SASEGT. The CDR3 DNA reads TGTGCCAGCAGTGAGGGATATAGAAGGAACACTGAAGCTTTCTTT. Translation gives CASSEGYRRNTEAFF.

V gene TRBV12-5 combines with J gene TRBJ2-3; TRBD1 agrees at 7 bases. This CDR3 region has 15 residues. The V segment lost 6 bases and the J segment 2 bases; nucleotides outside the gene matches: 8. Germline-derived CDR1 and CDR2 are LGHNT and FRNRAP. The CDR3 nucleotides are TGTGCTAGTGGCCCGATCGGACAGGACACAGATACGCAGTATTTT. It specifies CASGPIGQDTDTQYF.

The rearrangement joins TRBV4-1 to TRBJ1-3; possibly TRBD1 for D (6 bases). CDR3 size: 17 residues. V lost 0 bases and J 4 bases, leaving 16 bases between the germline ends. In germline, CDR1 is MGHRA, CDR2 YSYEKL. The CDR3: CASSQDAEGDYGNTIYF. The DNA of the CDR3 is TGCGCCAGCAGCCAAGATGCGGAGGGGGACTACGGAAACACCATATATTTT.

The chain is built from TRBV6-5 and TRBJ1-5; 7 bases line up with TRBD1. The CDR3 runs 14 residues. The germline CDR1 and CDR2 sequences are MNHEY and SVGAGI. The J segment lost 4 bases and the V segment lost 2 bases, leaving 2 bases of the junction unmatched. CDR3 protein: CASSYGTDNQPQHF. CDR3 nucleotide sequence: TGTGCCAGCAGTTACGGGACAGATAATCAGCCCCAGCATTTT.

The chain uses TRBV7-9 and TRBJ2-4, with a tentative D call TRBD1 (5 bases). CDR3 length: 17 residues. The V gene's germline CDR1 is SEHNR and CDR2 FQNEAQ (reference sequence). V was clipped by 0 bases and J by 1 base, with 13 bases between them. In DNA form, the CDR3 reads TGTGCCAGCAGCTTAGCCCGTGGGGCGCCGGCCAAAAACATTCAGTACTTC. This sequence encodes CASSLARGAPAKNIQYF. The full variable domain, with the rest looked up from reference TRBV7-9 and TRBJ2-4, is DTGVSQNPRHKITKRGQNVTFRCDPISEHNRLYWYRQTLGQGPEFLTYFQNEAQLEKSRLLSDRFSAERPKGSFSTLEIQRTEQGDSAMYLCASSLARGAPAKNIQYFGAGTRLSVL.

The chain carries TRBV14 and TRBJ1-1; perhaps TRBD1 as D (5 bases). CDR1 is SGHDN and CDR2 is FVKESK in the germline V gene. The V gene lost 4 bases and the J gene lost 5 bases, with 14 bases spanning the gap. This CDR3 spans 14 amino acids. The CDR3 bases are TGTGCCAGCAGCCTATTGACAGATCGGACTGAAGCTTTCTTT. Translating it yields CASSLLTDRTEAFF.

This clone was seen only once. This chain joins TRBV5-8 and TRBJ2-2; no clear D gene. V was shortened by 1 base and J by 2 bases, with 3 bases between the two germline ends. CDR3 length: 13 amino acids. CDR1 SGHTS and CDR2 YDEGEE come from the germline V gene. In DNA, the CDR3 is TGTGCCAGCAGCTTGAGAAACACCGGGGAGCTGTTTTTT. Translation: CASSLRNTGELFF.

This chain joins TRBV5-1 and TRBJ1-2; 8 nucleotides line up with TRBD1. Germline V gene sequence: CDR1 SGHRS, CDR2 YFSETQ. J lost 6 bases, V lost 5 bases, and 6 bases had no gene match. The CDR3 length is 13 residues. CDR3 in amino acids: CASSSRGHDGYTF. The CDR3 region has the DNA TGCGCCAGCAGTTCCAGGGGGCACGATGGCTACACCTTC.

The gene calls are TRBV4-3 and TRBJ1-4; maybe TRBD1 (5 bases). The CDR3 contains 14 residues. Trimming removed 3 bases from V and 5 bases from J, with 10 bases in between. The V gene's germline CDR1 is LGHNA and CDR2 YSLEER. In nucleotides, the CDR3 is TGCGCCAGCAGCCAGGGGGGGTCGAATGAAAAACTGTTTTTT. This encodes CASSQGGSNEKLFF.

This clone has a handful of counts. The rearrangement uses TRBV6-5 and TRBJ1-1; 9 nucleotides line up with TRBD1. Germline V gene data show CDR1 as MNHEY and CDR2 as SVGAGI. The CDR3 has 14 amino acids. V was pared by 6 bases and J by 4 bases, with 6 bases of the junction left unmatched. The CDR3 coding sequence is TGTGCCAGCAGAATCCGGGACAGGGTCACTGAAGCTTTCTTT. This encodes CASRIRDRVTEAFF.

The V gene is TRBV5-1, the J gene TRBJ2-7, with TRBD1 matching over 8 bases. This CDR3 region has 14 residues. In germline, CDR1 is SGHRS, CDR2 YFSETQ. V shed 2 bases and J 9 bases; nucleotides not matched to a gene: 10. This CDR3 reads CASSLEAGQVRQYF. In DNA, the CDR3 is TGCGCCAGCAGCTTAGAGGCGGGACAGGTTCGGCAGTACTTC.

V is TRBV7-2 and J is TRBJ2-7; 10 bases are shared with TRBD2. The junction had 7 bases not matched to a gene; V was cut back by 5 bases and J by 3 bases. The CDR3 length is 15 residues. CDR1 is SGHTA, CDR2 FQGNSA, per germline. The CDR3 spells CASSRSSGGYYEQYF. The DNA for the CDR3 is TGTGCCAGCAGCCGATCTAGCGGGGGCTACTACGAGCAGTACTTC.

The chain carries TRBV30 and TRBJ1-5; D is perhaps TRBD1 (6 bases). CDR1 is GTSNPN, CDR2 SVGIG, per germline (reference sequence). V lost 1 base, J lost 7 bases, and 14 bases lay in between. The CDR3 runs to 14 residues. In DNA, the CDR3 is TGTGCCTGGAGTGCAGGGGTGGGGGACCAGCCCCAGCATTTT. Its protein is CAWSAGVGDQPQHF. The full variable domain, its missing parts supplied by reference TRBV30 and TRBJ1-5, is SQTIHQWPATLVQPVGSPLSLECTVEGTSNPNLYWYRQAAGRGLQLLFYSVGIGQISSEVPQNLSASRPQDRQFILSSKKLLLSDSGFYLCAWSAGVGDQPQHFGDGTRLSIL.